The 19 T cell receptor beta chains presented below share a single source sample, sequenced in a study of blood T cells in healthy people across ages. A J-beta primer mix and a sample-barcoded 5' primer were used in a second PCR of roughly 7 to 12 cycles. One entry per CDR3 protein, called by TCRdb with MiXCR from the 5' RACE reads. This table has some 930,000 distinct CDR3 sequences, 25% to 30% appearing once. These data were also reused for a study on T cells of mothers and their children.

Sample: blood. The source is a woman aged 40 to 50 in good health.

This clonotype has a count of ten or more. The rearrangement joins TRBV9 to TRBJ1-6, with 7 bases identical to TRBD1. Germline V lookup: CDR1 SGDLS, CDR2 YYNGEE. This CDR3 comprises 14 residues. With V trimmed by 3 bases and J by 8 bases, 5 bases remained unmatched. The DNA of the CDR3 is TGTGCCAGCAGCGGACGGGACAGTTATTCACCCCTCCACTTT. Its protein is CASSGRDSYSPLHF.

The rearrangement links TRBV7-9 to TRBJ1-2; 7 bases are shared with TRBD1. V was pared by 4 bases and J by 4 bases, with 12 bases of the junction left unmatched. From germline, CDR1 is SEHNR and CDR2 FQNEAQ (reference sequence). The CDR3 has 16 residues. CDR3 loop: CASSSTGQVPSYGYTF. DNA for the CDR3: TGTGCCAGCAGCTCCACCGGACAGGTTCCTAGCTATGGCTACACCTTC.

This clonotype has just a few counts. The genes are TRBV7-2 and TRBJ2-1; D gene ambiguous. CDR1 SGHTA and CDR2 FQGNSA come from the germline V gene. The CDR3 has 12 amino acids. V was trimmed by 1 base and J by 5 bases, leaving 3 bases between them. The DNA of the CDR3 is TGTGCCAGCAGCTTAGTTGACAATGAGCAGTTCTTC. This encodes CASSLVDNEQFF.

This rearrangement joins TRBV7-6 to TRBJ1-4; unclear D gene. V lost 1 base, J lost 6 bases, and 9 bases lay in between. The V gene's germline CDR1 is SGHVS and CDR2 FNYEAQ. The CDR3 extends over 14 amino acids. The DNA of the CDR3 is TGTGCCAGCAGCTTAGGGGTGTCGGATGAAAAACTGTTTTTT. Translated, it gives CASSLGVSDEKLFF.

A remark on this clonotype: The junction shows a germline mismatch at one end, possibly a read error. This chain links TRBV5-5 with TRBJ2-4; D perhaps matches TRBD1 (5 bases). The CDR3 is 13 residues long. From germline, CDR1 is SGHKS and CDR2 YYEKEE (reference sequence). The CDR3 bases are TGTGCCAGCGGCTTCAGGGTCGGAAACATTCAGTACTTC. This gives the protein CASGFRVGNIQYF.

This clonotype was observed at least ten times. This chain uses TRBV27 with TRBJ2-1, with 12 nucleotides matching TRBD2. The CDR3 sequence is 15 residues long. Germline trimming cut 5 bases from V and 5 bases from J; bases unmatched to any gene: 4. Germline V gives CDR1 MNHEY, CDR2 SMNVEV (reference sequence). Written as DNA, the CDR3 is TGTGCCAGCAGTATACTAGCGGGGGGCAACAATGAGCAGTTCTTC. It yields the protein CASSILAGGNNEQFF.

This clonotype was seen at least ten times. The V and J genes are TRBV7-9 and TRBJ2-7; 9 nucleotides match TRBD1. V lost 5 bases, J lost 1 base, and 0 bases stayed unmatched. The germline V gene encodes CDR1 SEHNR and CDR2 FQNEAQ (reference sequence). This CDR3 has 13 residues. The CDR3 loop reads CASSGTGSYEQYF. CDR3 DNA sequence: TGTGCCAGCAGCGGGACAGGGTCCTACGAGCAGTACTTC.

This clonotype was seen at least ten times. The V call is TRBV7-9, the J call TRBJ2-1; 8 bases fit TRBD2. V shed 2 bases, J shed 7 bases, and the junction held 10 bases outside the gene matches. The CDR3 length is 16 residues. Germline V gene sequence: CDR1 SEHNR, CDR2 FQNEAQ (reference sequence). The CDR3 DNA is TGTGCCAGCAGCTTAAGTCGAGCGGGGGAGGATAATGAGCAGTTCTTC. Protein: CASSLSRAGEDNEQFF.

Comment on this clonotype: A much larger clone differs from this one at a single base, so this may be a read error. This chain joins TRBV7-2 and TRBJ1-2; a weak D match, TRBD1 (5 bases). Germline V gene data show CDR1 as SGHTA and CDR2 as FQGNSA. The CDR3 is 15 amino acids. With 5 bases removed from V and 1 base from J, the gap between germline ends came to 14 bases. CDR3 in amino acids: CASSLHGAHNYGYTF. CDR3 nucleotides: TGTGCCAGCAGCCTCCACGGGGCTCATAACTATGGCTACACCTTC.

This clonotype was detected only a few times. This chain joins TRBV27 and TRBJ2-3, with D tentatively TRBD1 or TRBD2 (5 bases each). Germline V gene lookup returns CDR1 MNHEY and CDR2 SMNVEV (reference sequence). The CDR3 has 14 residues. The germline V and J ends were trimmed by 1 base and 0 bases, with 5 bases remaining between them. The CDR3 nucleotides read TGTGCCAGCAGTTTATGGGGGAGCACAGATACGCAGTATTTT. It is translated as CASSLWGSTDTQYF.

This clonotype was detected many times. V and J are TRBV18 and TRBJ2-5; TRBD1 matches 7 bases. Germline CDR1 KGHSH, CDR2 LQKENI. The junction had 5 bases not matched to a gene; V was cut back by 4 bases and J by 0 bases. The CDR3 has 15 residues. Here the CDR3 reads CASSHLDRNQETQYF. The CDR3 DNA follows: TGTGCCAGCTCACATTTGGACAGGAACCAAGAGACCCAGTACTTC.

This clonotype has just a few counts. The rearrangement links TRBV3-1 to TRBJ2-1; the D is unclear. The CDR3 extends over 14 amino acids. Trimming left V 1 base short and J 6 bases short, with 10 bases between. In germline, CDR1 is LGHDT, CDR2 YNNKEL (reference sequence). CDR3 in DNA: TGTGCCAGCAGCCAAGGCGGCTACCTCAATGAGCAGTTCTTC. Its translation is CASSQGGYLNEQFF.

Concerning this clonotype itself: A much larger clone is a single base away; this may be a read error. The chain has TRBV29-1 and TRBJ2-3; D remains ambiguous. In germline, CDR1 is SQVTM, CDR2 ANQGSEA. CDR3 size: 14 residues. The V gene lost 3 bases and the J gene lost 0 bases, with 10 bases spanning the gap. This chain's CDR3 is CSVENRFSTDTQYF. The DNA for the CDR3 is TGCAGCGTTGAGAACCGGTTTAGCACAGATACGCAGTATTTT.

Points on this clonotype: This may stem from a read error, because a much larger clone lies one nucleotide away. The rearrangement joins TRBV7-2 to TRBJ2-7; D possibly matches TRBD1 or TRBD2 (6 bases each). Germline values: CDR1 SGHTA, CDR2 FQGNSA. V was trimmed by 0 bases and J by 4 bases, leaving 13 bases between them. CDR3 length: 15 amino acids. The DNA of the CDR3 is TGTGCCAGCAGCTTAGCAGGGGGGCTGGGTTACGAGCAGTACTTC. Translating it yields CASSLAGGLGYEQYF.

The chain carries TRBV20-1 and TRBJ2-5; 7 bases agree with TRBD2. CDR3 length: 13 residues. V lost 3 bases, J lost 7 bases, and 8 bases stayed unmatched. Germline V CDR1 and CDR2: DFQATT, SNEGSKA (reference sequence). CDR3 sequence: CSASGLVGGTQYF. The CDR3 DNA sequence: TGCAGTGCTAGTGGACTAGTTGGTGGGACCCAGTACTTC.

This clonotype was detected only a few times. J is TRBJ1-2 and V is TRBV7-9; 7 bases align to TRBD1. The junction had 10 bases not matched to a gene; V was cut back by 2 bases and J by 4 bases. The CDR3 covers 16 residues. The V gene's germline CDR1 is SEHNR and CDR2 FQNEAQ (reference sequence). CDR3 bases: TGTGCCAGCAGCTTACAGGGCAGGGGGGTGTCCTATGGCTACACCTTC. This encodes CASSLQGRGVSYGYTF.

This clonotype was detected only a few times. CDR3 region: CASSRQGPQETQYF. In DNA, the CDR3 is TGCGCCAGCAGCCGACAGGGGCCTCAAGAGACCCAGTACTTC. V is TRBV5-1 and J is TRBJ2-5; 8 bases are a match to TRBD1. The V and J ends lost 4 bases and 2 bases, in that order; junction bases with no gene match: 4. CDR1 and CDR2 from the germline V gene are SGHRS and YFSETQ. The CDR3 runs 14 residues.

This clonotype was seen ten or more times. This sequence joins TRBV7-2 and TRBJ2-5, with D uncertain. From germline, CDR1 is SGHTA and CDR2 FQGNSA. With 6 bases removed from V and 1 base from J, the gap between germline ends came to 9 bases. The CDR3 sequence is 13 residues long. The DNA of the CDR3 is TGTGCCAGCAGGTTGAGTCCCCAAGAGACCCAGTACTTC. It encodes CASRLSPQETQYF.

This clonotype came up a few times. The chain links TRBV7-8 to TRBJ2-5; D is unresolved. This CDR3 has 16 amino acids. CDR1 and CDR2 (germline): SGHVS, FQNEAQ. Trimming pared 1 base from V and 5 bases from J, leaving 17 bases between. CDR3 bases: TGTGCCAGCAGCTTAGAGGGCTACGGTGGTCAGGAGACCCAGTACTTC. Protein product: CASSLEGYGGQETQYF.